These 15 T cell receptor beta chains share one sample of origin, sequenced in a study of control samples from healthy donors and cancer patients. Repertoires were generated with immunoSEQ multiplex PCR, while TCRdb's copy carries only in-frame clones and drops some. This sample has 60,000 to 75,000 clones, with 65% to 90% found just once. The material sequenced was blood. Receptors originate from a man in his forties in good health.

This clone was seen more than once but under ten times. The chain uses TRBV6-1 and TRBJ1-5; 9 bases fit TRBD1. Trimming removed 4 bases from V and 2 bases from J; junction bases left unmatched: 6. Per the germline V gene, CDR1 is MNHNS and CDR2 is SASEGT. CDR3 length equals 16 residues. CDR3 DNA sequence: TGTGCCAGCAGTGGTAAAACAGGGGGCGGCAATCAGCCCCAGCATTTT. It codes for CASSGKTGGGNQPQHF.

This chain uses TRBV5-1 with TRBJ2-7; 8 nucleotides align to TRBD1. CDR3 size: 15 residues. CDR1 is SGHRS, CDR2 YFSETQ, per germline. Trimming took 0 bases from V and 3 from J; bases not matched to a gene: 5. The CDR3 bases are TGCGCCAGCAGCTTGGCTTGGACAGGGTACTACGAGCAGTACTTC. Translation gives CASSLAWTGYYEQYF.

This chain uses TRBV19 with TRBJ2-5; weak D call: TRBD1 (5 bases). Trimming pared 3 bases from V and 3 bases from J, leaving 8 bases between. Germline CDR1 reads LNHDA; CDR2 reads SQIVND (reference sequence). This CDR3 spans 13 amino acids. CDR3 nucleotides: TGTGCCAGTAGTATTATCAGGGAAGAGACCCAGTACTTC. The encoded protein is CASSIIREETQYF.

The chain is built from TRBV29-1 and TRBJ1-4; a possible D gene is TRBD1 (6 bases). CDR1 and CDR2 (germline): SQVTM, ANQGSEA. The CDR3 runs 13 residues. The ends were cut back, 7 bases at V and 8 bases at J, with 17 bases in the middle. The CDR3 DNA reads TGCAGCGCAGTAGGGGGGGTAGGGGAAAAACTGTTTTTT. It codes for CSAVGGVGEKLFF.

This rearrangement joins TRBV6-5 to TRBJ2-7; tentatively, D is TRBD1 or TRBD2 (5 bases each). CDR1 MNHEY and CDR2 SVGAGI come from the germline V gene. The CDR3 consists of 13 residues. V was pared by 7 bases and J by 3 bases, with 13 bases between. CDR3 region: CASTGTGYYEQYF. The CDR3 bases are TGTGCCAGCACAGGGACGGGATACTACGAGCAGTACTTC.

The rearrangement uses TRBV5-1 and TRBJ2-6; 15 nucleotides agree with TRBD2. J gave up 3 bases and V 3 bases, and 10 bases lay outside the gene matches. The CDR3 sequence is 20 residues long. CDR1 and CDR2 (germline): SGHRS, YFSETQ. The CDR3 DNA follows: TGCGCCAGCAGCTCCCGCTGGACTAGCGGGGGGGCGTTTGGGGCCAACGTCCTGACTTTC. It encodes CASSSRWTSGGAFGANVLTF.

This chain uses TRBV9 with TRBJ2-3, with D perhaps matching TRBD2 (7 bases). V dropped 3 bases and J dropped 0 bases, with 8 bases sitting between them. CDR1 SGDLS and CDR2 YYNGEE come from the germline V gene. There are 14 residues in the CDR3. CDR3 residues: CASSEGGSTDTQYF. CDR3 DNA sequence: TGTGCCAGCAGCGAGGGGGGGAGCACAGATACGCAGTATTTT. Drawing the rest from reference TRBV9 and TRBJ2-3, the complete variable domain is DSGVTQTPKHLITATGQRVTLRCSPRSGDLSVYWYQQSLDQGLQFLIQYYNGEERAKGNILERFSAQQFPDLHSELNLSSLELGDSALYFCASSEGGSTDTQYFGPGTRLTVL.

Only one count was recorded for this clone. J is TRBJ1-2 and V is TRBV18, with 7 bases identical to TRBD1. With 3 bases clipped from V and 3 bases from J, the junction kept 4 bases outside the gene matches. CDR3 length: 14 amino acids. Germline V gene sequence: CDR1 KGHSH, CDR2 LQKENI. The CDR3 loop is CASSPRQGDYGYTF. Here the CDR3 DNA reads TGTGCCAGCTCACCGAGACAGGGCGACTATGGCTACACCTTC. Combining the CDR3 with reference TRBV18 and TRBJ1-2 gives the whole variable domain NAGVMQNPRHLVRRRGQEARLRCSPMKGHSHVYWYRQLPEEGLKFMVYLQKENIIDESGMPKERFSAEFPKEGPSILRIQQVVRGDSAAYFCASSPRQGDYGYTFGSGTRLTVV.

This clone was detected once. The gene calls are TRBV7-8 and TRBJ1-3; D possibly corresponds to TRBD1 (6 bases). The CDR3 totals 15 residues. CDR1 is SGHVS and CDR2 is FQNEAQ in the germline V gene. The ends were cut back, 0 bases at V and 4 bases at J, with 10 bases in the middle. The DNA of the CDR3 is TGTGCCAGCAGCTTAGCGCCAGGGGTAGGAAACACCATATATTTT. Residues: CASSLAPGVGNTIYF.

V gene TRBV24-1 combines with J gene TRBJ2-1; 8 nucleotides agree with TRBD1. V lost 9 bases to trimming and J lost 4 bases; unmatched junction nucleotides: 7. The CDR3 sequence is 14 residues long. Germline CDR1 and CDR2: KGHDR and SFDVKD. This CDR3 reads CATRRQGKYNEQFF. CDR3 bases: TGTGCCACCCGTAGACAGGGGAAGTACAATGAGCAGTTCTTC.

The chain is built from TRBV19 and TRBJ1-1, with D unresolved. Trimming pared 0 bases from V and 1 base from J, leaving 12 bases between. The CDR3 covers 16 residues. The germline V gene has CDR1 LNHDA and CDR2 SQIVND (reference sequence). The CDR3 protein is CASSIDPVGRNTEAFF. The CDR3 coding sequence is TGTGCCAGTAGTATAGACCCGGTTGGAAGGAACACTGAAGCTTTCTTT.

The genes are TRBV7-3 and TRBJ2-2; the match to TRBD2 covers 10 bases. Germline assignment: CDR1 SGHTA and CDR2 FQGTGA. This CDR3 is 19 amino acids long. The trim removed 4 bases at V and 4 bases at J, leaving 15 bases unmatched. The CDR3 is CASSSLPTTSGEGTGELFF. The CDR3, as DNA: TGTGCCAGCAGCTCGCTGCCCACTACTAGCGGGGAAGGCACCGGGGAGCTGTTTTTT.

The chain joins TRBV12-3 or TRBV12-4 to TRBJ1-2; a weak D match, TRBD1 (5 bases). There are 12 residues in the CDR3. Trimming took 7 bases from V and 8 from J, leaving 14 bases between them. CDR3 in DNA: TGTGCCAGCAATAACCAGGGTATCGGCTACACCTTC. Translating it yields CASNNQGIGYTF.

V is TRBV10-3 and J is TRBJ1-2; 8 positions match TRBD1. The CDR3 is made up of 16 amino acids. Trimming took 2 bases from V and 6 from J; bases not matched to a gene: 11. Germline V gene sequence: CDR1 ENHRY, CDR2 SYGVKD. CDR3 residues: CAISERPSGGADGYTF. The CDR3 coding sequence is TGTGCCATCAGTGAGCGTCCCTCAGGGGGCGCGGATGGCTACACCTTC.

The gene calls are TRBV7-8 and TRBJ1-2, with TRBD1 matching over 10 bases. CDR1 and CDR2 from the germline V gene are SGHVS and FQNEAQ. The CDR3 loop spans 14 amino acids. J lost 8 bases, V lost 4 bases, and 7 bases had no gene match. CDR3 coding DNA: TGTGCCAGCAGCTCTCGACAGGGGGCGTACGGCTACACCTTC. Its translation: CASSSRQGAYGYTF.